Described below is a single TCR beta chain sequence and its context. Antigen specificity is unknown. The data stem from a study of cytomegalovirus exposure and HLA in healthy donors. Study-wide background: Among about 179 million T cells, an earlier analysis found roughly 110 million unique TCR beta sequences. Regarding the study as a whole: A further, later analysis showed that HLA-associated TCR beta chains (compared with equally common others) were more clonally expanded. A few of the chains that were CMV-associated were confirmed in vitro to be specific for CMV antigens. The investigators catalogued 150 or so TCR beta chains as cytomegalovirus-associated.

PCR amplification relied on 60 Vbeta primers (plus 13 Jbeta primers). This table comes from immunoSEQ multiplex PCR, and its TCRdb copy is limited to in-frame clones, with some not included. This table holds around 130,000 clones, about 73% found once. The V segment lost 6 bases and the J segment 0 bases; nucleotides outside the gene matches: 5. This CDR3 has 16 residues. Germline V CDR1 and CDR2: MNHEY, SMNVEV (reference sequence). The sequenced sample was PBMCs. V gene TRBV27 combines with J gene TRBJ2-3, with 11 bases matching TRBD2. The TCR was taken from a woman aged 40 to 49 in good health and CMV-seropositive. CDR3 in DNA: TGTGCCAGCAGGAGAAGACTAGCGGGGAGCACAGATACGCAGTATTTT. Residues: CASRRRLAGSTDTQYF.